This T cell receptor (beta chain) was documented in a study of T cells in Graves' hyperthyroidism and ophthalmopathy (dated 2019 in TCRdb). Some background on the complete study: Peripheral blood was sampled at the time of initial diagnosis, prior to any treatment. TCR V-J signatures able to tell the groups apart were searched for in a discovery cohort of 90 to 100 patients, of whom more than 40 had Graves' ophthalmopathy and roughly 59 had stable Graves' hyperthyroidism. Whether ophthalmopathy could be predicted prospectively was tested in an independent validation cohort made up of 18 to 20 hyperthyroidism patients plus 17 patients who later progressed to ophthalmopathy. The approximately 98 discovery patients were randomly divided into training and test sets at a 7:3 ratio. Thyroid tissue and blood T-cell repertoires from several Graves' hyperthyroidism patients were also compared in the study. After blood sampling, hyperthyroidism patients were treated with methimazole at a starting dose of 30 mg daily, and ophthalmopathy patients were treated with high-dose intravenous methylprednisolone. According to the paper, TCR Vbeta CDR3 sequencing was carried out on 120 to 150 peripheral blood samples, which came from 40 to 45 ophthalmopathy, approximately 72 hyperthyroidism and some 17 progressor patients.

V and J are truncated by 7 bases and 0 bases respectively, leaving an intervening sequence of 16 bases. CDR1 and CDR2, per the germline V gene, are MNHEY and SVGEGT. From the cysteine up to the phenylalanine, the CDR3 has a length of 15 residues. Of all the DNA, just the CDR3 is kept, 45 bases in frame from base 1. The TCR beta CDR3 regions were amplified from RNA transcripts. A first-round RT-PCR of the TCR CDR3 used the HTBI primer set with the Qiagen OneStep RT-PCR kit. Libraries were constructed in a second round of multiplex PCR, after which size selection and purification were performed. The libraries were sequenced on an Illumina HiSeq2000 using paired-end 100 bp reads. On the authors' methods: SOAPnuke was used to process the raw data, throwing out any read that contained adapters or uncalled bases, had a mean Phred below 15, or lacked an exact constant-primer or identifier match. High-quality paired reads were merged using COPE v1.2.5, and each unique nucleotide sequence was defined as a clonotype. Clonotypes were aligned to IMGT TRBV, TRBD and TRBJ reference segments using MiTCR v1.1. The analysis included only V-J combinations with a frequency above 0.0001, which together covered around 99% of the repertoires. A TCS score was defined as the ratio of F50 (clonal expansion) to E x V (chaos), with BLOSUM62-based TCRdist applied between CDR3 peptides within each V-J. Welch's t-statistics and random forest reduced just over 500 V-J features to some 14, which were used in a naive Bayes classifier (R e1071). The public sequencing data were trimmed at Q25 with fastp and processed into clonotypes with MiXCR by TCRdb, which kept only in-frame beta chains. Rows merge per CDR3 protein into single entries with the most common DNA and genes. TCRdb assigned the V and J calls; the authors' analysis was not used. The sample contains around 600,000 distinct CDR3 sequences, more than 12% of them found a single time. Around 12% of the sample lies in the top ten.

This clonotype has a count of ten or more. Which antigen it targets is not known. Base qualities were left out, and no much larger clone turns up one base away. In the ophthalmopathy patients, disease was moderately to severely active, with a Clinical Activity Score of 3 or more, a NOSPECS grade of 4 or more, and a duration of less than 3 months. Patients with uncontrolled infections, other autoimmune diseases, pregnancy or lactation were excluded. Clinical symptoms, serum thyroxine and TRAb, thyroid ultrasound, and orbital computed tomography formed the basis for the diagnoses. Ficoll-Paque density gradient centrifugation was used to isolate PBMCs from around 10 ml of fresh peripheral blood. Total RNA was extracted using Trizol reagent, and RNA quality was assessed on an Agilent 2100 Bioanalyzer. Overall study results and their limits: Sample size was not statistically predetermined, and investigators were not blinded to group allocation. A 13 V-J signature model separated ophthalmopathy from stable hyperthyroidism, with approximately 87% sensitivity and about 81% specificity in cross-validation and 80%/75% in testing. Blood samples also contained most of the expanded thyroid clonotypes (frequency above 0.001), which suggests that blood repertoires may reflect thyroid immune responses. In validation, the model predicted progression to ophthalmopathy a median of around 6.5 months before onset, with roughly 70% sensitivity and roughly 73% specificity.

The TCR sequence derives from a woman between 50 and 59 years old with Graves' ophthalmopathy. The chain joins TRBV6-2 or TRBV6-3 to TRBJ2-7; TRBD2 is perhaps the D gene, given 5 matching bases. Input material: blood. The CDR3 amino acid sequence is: CASTIAGVRSYEQYF. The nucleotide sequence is TGTGCCAGCACCATAGCCGGGGTCCGCTCCTACGAGCAGTACTTC.